This TCR beta chain was captured in a study of control samples from healthy donors and cancer patients (dated by TCRdb to about 2020). As concerns this clone: Its target antigen remains unknown. Base-call qualities are not available, and no considerably larger clone is one nucleotide away.

CDR1 SGHTA and CDR2 FQGNSA were looked up in the germline V gene. V loses 8 bases, J loses 4 bases, and the germline ends lie 18 bases apart. The CDR3 goes from the cysteine to the phenylalanine over 15 residues. Only the CDR3 portion is preserved as DNA: 45 bases, with reading frame beginning at the first base. Library preparation was by the immunoSEQ multiplex PCR assay. TCRdb provides this immuneACCESS table in a form limited to in-frame rearrangements. Some clones are lacking; in checked studies, under half of them reflect an unresolved V gene, and why the rest are absent is not known. In this sample the table shows 73,000 or so clones, 87% of which occur a single time. The leading ten clones occupy 3% to 4.5% of the sample.

This chain is built from TRBV7-2 and TRBJ1-3; a tentative D call is TRBD1 (5 bases match). This receptor was taken from a woman aged 45-59 years in good health. The source material was blood. The CDR3 protein: CASLALGREGNTIYF. Here is the DNA: TGTGCCAGCCTTGCGTTGGGGCGCGAGGGAAACACCATATATTTT.